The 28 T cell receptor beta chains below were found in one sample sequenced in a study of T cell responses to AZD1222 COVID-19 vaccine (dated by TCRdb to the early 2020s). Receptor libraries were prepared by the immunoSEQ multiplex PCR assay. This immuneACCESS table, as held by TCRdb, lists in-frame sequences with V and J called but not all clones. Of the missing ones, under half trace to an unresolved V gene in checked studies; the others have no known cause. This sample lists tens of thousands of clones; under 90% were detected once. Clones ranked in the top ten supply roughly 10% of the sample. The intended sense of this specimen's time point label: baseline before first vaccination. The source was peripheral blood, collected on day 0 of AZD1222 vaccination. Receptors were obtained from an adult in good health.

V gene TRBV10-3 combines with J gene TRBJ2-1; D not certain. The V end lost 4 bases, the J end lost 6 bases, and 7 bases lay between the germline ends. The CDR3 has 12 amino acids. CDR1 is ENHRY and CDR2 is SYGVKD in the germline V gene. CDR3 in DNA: TGTGCCATCAGTGGTCCGGGCAATGAGCAGTTCTTC. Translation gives CAISGPGNEQFF.

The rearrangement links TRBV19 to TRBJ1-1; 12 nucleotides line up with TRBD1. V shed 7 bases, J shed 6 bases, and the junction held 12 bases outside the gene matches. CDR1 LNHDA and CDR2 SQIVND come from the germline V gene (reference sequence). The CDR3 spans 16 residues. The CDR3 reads CASTTLPGTGGSEAFF. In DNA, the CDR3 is TGTGCCAGTACCACCCTCCCCGGGACAGGGGGCTCTGAAGCTTTCTTT.

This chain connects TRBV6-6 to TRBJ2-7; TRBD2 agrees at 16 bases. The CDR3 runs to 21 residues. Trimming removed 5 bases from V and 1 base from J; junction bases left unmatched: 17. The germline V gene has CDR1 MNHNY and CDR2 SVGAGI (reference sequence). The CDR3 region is CASSRHAGTSGGVTKSYEQYF. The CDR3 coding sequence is TGTGCCAGCAGTCGACACGCCGGGACTAGCGGGGGGGTCACCAAATCCTACGAGCAGTACTTC.

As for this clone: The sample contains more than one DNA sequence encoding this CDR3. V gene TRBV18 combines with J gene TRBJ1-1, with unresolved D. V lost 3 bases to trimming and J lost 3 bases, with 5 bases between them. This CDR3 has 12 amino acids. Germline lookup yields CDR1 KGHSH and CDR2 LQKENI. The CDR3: CASSPGDTEAFF. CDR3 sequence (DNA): TGTGCCAGCTCACCCGGGGACACTGAAGCTTTCTTT.

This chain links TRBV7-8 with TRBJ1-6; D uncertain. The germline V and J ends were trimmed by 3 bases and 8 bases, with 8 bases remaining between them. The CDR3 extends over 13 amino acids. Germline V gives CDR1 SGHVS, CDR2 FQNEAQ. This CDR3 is CASSFPLDSPLHF. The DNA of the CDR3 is TGTGCCAGCAGCTTTCCCCTCGATTCACCCCTCCACTTT.

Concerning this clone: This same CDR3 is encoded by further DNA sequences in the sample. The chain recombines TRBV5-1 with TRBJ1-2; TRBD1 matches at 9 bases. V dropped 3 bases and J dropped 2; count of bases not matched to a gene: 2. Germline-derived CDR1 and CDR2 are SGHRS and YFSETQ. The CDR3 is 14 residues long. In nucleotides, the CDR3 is TGCGCCAGCAGCTCCGGACAGGGGAACTATGGCTACACCTTC. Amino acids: CASSSGQGNYGYTF.

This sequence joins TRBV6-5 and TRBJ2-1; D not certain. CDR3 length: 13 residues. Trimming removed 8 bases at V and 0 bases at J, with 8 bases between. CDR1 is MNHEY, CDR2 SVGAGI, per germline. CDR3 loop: CASRSSSYNEQFF. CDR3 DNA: TGTGCCAGCCGGAGTAGCTCCTACAATGAGCAGTTCTTC.

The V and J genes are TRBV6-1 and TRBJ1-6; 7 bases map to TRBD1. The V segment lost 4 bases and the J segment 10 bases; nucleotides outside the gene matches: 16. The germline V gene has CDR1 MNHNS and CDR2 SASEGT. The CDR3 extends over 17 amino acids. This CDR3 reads CASSATPTGSLSSPLHF. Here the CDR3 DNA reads TGTGCCAGCAGTGCAACCCCGACAGGGTCTCTGTCCTCACCCCTCCACTTT.

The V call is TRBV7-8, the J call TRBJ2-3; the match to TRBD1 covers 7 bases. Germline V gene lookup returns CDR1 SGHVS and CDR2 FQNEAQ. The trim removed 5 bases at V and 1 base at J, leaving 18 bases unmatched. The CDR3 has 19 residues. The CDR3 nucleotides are TGTGCCAGCAGCCCAAATCCAGGGATAAGGGGGCCACGCACAGATACGCAGTATTTT. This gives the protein CASSPNPGIRGPRTDTQYF.

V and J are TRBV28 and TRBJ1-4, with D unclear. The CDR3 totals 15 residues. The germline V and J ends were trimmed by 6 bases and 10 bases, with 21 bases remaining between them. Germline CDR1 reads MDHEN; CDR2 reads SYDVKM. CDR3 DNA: TGTGCCAGCAGCGACAATACCAGGACTGCCGGAAAACTGTTTTTT. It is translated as CASSDNTRTAGKLFF. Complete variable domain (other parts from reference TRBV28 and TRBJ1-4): DVKVTQSSRYLVKRTGEKVFLECVQDMDHENMFWYRQDPGLGLRLIYFSYDVKMKEKGDIPEGYSVSREKKERFSLILESASTNQTSMYLCASSDNTRTAGKLFFGSGTQLSVL.

The CDR3 loop reads CASSIRQGIGYEQYF. Here the CDR3 DNA reads TGTGCCAGTAGTATAAGACAGGGGATAGGCTACGAGCAGTACTTC. J is TRBJ2-7 and V is TRBV19; 8 nucleotides agree with TRBD1. The CDR3 length is 15 residues. CDR1 is LNHDA and CDR2 is SQIVND in the germline V gene (reference sequence). Trimming at V came to 2 bases and at J to 3 bases, leaving 6 bases not matched to a gene.

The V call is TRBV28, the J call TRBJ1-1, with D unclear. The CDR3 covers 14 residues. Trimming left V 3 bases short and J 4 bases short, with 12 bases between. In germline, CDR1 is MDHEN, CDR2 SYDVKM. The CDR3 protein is CASSLTIPTTEAFF. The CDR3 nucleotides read TGTGCCAGCAGTTTGACCATACCCACCACTGAAGCTTTCTTT.

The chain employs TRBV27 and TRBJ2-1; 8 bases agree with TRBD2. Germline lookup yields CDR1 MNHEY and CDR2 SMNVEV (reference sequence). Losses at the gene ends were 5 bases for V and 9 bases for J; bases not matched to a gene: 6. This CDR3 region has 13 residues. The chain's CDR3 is CASSTNAGGEQFF. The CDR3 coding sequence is TGTGCCAGCAGTACTAACGCGGGGGGTGAGCAGTTCTTC.

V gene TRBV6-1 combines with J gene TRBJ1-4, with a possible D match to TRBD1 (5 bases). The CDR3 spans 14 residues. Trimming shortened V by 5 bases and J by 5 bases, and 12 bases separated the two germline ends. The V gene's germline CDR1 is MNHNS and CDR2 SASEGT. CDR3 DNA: TGTGCCAGCAGTCCCAGGGTGGAAAATGAAAAACTGTTTTTT. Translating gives CASSPRVENEKLFF.

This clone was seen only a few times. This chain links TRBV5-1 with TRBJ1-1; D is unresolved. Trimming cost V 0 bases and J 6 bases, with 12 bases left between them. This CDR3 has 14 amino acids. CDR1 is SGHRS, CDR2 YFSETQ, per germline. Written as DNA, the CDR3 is TGCGCCAGCAGCTTGGACCACGCGAGGGCTGAAGCTTTCTTT. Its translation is CASSLDHARAEAFF.

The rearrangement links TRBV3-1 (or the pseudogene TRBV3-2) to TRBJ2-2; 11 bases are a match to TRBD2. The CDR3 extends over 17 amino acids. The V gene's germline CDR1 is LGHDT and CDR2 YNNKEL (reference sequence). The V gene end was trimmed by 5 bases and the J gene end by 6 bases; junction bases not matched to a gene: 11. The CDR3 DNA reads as TGTGCCAGCAGCAATGAAGGACTAGCGGGTAACGCCGGGGAGCTGTTTTTT. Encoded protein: CASSNEGLAGNAGELFF.

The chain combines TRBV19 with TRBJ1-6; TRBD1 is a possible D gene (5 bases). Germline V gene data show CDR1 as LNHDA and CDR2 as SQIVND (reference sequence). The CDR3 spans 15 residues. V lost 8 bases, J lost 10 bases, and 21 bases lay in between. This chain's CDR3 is CASARVKLRDSPLHF. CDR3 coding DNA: TGTGCCAGTGCGAGAGTTAAACTCCGGGACTCACCCCTCCACTTT.

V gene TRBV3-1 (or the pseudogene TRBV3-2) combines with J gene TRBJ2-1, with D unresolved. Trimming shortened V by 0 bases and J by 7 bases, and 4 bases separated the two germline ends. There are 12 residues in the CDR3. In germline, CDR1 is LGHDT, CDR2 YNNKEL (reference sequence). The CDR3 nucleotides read TGTGCCAGCAGCCAAGATAGAAATGAGCAGTTCTTC. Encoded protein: CASSQDRNEQFF.

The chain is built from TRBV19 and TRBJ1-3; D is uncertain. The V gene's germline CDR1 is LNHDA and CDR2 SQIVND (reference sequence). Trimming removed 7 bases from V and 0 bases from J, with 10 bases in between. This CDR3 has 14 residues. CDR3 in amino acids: CASTGLDSGNTIYF. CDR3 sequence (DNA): TGTGCCAGTACCGGCCTTGACTCTGGAAACACCATATATTTT.

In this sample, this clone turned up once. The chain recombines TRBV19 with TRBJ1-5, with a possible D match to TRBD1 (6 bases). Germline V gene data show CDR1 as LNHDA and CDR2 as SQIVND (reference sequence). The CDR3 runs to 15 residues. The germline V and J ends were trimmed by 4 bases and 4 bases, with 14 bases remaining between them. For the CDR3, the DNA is TGTGCCAGTAGTACGGTGACAGGACCTAATCAGCCCCAGCATTTT. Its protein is CASSTVTGPNQPQHF.

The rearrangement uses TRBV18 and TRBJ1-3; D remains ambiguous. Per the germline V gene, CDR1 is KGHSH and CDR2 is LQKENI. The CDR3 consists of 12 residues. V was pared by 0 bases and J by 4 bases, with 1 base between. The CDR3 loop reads CASSPPGNTIYF. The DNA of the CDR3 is TGTGCCAGCTCACCACCCGGAAACACCATATATTTT.

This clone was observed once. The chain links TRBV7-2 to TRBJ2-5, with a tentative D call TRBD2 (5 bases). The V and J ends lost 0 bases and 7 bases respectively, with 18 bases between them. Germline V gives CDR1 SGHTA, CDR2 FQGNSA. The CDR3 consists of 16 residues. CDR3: CASSLALLDFRWTQYF. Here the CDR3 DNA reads TGTGCCAGCAGCTTAGCGCTCTTGGACTTTAGGTGGACCCAGTACTTC.

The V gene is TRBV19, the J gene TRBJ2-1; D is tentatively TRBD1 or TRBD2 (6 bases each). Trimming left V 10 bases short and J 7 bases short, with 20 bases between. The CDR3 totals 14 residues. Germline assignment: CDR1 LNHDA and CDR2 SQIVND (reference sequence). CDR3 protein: CATQKGGRENEQFF. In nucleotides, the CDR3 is TGTGCCACCCAAAAAGGGGGGCGTGAGAATGAGCAGTTCTTC.

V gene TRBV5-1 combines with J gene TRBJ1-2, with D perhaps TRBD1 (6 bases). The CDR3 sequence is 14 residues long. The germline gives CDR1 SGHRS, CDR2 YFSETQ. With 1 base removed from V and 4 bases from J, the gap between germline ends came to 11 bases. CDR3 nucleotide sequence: TGCGCCAGCAGCTTGAACAGGGAAGTCTATGGCTACACCTTC. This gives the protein CASSLNREVYGYTF.

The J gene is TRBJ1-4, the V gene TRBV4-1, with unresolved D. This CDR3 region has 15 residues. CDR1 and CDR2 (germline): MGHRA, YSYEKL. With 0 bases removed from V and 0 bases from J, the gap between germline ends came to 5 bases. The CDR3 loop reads CASSQDRTTNEKLFF. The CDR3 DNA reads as TGCGCCAGCAGCCAAGATCGGACAACTAATGAAAAACTGTTTTTT.

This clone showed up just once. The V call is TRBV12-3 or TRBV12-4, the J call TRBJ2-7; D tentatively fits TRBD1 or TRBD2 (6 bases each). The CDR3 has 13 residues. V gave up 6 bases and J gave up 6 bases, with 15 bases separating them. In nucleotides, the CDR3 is TGTGCCAGCAGACGGGGGCCGAGGTTCGAGCAGTACTTC. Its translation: CASRRGPRFEQYF.

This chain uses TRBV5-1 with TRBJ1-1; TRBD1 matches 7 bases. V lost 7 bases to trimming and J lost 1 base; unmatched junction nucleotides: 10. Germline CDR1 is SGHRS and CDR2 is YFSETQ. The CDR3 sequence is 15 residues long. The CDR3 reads CASRPLGQSNTEAFF. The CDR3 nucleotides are TGCGCCAGCCGACCGCTGGGACAGTCGAACACTGAAGCTTTCTTT.

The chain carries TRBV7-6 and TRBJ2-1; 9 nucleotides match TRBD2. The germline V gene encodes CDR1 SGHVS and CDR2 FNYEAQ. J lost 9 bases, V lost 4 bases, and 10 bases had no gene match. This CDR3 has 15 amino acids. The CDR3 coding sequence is TGTGCCAGCAGCTCTTTAGCGGGAGTTCTTGGTGAGCAGTTCTTC. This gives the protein CASSSLAGVLGEQFF.